In this sample, the clone carrying this TCR beta chain turned up once. The V segment lost 5 bases and the J segment 1 base; nucleotides outside the gene matches: 4. Per germline, CDR1 SGHNT and CDR2 YENEEA. The CDR3 consists of 15 residues. The entry originates in a study of blood T cell repertoires in COVID-19. The overall study: Whether acute or convalescent, the COVID-19 samples came from the United States, Italy and Spain.

Sequencing was performed with immunoSEQ multiplex PCR; in TCRdb, only in-frame clones are kept and a portion is missing. Of 40,000 to 55,000 clones listed, about 88% are singletons. This receptor was taken from a human donor in a cohort sampled during active COVID-19. Sequenced material: peripheral blood. This chain connects TRBV11-3 to TRBJ2-3; 9 nucleotides line up with TRBD2. CDR3 coding DNA: TGTGCCAGCAGCCCGCGACTAGCGGGCACAGATACGCAGTATTTT. Encoded protein: CASSPRLAGTDTQYF. The full variable domain, with the rest looked up from reference TRBV11-3 and TRBJ2-3, is EAGVVQSPRYKIIEKKQPVAFWCNPISGHNTLYWYLQNLGQGPELLIRYENEEAVDDSQLPKDRFSAERLKGVDSTLKIQPAELGDSAVYLCASSPRLAGTDTQYFGPGTRLTVL.